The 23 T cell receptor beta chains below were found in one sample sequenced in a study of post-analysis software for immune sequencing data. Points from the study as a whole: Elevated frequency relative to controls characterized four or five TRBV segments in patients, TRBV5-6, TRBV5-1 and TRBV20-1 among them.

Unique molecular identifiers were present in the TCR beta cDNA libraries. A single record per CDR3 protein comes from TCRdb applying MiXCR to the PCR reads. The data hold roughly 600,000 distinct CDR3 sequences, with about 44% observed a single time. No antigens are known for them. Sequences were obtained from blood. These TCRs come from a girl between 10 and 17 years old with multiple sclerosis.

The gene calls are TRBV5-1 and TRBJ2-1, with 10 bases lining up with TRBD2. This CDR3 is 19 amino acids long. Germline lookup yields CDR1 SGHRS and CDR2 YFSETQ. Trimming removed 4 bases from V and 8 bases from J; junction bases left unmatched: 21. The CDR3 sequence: CASSPRGSSGSEIGYEQFF. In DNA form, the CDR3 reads TGCGCCAGCAGCCCTAGGGGTTCTAGCGGGAGCGAAATCGGATATGAGCAGTTCTTC.

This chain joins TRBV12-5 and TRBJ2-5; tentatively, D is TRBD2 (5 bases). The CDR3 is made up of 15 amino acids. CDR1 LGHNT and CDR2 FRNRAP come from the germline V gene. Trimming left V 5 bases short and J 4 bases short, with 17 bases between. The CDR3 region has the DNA TGTGCTAGTGGTCCCCCCTCGGGGATCGGAGAGACCCAGTACTTC. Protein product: CASGPPSGIGETQYF. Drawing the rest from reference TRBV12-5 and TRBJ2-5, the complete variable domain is DARVTQTPRHKVTEMGQEVTMRCQPILGHNTVFWYRQTMMQGLELLAYFRNRAPLDDSGMPKDRFSAEMPDATLATLKIQPSEPRDSAVYFCASGPPSGIGETQYFGPGTRLLVL.

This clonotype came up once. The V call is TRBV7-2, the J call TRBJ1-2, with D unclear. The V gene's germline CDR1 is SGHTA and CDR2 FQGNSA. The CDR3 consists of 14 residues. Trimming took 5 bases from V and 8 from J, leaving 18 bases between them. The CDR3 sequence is CASSAGRTAGGYTF. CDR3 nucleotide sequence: TGTGCCAGCAGCGCCGGACGGACCGCCGGGGGCTACACCTTC.

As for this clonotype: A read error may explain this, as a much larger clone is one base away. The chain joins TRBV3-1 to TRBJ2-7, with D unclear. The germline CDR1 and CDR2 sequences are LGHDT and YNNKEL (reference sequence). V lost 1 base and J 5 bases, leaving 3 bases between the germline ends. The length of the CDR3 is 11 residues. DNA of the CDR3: TGTGCCAGCAGCCAAGCCCACGAGCAGTACTTC. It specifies CASSQAHEQYF.

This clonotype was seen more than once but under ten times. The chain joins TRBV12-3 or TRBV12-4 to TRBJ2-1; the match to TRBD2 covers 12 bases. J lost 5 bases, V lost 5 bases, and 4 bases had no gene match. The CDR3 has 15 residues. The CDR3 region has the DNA TGTGCCAGCAGTCGGCGGACTAGCGGGAACAATGAGCAGTTCTTC. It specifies CASSRRTSGNNEQFF.

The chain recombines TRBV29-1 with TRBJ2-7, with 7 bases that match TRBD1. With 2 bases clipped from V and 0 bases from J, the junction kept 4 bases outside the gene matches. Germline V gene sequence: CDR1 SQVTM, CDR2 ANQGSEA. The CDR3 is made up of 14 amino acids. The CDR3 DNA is TGCAGCGTTGAAACGAAGGGGGCCTCCTACGAGCAGTACTTC. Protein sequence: CSVETKGASYEQYF.

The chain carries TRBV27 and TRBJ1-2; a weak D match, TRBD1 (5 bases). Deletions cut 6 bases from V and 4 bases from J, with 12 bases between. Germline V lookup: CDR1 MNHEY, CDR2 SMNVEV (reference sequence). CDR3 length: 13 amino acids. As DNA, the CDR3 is TGTGCCAGCAGGACCAGGGTCGGCTATGGCTACACCTTC. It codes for CASRTRVGYGYTF.

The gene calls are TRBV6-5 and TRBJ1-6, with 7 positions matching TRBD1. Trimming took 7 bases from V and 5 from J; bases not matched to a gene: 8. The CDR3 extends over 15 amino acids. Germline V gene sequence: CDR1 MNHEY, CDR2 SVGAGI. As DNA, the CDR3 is TGTGCCAGCAAGAGACAGGGTCAAAATAATTCACCCCTCCACTTT. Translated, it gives CASKRQGQNNSPLHF.

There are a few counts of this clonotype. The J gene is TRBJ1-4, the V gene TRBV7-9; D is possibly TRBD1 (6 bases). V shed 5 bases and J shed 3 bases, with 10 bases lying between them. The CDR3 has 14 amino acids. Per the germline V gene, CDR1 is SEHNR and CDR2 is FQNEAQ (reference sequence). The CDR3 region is CASSQTGANEKLFF. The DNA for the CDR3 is TGTGCCAGCAGCCAGACAGGAGCTAATGAAAAACTGTTTTTT.

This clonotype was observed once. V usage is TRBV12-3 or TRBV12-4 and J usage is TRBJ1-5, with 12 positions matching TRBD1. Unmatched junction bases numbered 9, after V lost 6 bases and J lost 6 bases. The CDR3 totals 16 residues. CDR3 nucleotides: TGTGCCAGCAGCCCCTCCGGGACAGGGGGCTTTCAGCCCCAGCATTTT. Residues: CASSPSGTGGFQPQHF.

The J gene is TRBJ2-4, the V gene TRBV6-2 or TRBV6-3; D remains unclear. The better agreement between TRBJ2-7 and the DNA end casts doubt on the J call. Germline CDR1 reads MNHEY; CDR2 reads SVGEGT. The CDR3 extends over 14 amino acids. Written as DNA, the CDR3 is TGTGCCAGCACAGAAGGGTCTCTTCTCTACGAGCAGTACTTC. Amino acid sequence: CASTEGSLLYEQYF.

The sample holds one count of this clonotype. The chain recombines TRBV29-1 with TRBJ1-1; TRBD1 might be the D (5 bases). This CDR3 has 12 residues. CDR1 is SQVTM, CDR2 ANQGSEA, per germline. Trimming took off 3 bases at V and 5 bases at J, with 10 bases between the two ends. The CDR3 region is CSVDWGVTEAFF. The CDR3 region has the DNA TGCAGCGTTGACTGGGGCGTAACTGAAGCTTTCTTT.

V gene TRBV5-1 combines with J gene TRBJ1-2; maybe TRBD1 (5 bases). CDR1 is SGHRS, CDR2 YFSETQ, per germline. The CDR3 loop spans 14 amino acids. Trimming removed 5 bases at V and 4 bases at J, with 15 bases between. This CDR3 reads CASRGDPAGYGYTF. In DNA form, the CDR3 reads TGCGCCAGCAGAGGGGACCCAGCAGGCTATGGCTACACCTTC.

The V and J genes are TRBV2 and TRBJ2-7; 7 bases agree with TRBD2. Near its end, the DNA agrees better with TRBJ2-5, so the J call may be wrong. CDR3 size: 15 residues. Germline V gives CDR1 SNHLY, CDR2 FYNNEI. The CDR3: CASRPGTTRGETQYF. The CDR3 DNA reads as TGTGCCAGCAGACCCGGGACTACTCGTGGGGAGACCCAGTACTTC.

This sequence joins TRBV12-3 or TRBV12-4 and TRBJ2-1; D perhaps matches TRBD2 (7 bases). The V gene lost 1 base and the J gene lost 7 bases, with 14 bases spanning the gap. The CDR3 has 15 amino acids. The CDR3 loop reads CASSLEGGGPNEQFF. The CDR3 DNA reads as TGTGCCAGCAGTTTAGAGGGGGGGGGCCCGAATGAGCAGTTCTTC.

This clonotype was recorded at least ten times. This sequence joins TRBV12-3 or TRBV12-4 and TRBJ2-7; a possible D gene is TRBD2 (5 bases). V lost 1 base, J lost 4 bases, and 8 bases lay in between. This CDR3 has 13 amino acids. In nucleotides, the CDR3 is TGTGCCAGCAGTTTAGGAGGGCGGTACGAGCAGTACTTC. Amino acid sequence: CASSLGGRYEQYF.

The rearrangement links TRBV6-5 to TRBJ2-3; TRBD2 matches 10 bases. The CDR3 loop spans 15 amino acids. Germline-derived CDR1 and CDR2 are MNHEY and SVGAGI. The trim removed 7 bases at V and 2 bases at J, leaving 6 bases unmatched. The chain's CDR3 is CASKVLAGATDTQYF. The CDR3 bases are TGTGCCAGCAAGGTCCTAGCGGGGGCCACAGATACGCAGTATTTT.

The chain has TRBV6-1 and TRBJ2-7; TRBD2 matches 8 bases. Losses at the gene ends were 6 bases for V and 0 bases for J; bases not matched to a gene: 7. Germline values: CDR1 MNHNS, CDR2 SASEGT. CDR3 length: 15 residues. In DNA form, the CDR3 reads TGTGCCAGCAGAAGCAGAGGACTAGCCTCCTACGAGCAGTACTTC. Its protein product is CASRSRGLASYEQYF.

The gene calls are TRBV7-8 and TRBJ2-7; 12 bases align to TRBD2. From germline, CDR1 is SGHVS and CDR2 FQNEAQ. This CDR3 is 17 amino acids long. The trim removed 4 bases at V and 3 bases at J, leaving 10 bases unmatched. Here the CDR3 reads CASSSQPSGGGSYEQYF. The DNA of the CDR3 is TGTGCCAGCAGCTCACAACCTAGCGGGGGGGGAAGCTACGAGCAGTACTTC.

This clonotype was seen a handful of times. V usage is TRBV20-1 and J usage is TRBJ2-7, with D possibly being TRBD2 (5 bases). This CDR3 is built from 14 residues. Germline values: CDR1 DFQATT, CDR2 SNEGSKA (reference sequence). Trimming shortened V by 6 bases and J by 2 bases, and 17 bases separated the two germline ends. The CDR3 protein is CSAPPADSPYEQYF. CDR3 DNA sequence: TGCAGTGCCCCCCCGGCGGACTCGCCCTACGAGCAGTACTTC.

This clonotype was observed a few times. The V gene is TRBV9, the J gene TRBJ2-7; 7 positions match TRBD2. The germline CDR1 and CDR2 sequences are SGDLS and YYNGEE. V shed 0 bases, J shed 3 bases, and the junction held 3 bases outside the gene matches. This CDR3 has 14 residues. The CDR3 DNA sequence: TGTGCCAGCAGCGTAGATTGGGGGGGCTACGAGCAGTACTTC. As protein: CASSVDWGGYEQYF.

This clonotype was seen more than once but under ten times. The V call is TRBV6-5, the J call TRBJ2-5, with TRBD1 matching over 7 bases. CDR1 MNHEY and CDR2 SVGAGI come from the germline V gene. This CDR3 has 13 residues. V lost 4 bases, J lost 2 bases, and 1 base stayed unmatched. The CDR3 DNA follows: TGTGCCAGCAGTTGGGACAGTCAAGAGACCCAGTACTTC. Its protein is CASSWDSQETQYF.

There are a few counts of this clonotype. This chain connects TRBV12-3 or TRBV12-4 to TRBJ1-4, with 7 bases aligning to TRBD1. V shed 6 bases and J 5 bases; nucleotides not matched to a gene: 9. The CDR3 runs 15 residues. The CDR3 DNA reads TGTGCCAGCAGCCGAGCCGGGACAGCGAATGAAAAACTGTTTTTT. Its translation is CASSRAGTANEKLFF.